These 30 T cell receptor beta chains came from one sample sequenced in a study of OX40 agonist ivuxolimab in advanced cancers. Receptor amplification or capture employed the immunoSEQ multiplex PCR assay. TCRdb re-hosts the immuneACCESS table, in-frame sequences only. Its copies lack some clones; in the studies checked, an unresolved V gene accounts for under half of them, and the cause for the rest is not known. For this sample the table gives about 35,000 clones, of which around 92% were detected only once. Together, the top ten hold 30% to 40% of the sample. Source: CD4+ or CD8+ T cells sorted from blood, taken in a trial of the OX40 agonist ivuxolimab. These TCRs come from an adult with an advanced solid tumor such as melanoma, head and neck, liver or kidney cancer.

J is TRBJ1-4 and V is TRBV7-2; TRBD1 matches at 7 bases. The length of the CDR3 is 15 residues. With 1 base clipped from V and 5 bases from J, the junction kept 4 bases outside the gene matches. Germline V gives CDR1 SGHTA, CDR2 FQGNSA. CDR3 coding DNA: TGTGCCAGCAGCTTAGATGAGACAGGGAATGAAAAACTGTTTTTT. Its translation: CASSLDETGNEKLFF.

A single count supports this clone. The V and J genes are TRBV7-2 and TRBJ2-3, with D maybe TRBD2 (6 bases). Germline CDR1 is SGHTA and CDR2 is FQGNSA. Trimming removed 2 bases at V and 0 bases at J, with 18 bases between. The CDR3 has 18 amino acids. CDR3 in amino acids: CASSLNRGGTSSTDTQYF. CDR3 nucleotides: TGTGCCAGCAGCTTAAATCGTGGCGGGACCTCTAGCACAGATACGCAGTATTTT. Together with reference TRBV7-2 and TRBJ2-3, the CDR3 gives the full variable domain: GAGVSQSPSNKVTEKGKDVELRCDPISGHTALYWYRQSLGQGLEFLIYFQGNSAPDKSGLPSDRFSAERTGGSVSTLTIQRTQQEDSAVYLCASSLNRGGTSSTDTQYFGPGTRLTVL.

The CDR3 DNA reads TGTGCCAGCAGCTCCTTGGGTACTGGAAACACCATATATTTT. Translation gives CASSSLGTGNTIYF. V gene TRBV7-8 combines with J gene TRBJ1-3; no firm D call. Trimming removed 4 bases at V and 2 bases at J, with 9 bases between. CDR1 is SGHVS and CDR2 is FQNEAQ in the germline V gene. The length of the CDR3 is 14 residues.

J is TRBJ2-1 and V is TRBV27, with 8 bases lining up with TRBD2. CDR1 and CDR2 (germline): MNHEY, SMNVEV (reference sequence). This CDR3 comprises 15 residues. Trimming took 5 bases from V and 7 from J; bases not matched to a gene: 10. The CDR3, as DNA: TGTGCCAGCAGTCTTTATAGCGGGACCCGGAATGAGCAGTTCTTC. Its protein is CASSLYSGTRNEQFF.

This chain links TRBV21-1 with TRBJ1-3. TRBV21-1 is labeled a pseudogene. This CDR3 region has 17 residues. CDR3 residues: CAILLRVGQGFGNTIYF. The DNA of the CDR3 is TGTGCCATCCTCTTGAGGGTGGGGCAGGGCTTTGGAAACACCATATATTTT.

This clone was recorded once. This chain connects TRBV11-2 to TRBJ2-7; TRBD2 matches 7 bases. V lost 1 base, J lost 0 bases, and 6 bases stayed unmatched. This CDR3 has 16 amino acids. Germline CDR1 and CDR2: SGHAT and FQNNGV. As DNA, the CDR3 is TGTGCCAGCAGCTTAGCTGGGGGAGGGCCCTCCTACGAGCAGTACTTC. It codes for CASSLAGGGPSYEQYF.

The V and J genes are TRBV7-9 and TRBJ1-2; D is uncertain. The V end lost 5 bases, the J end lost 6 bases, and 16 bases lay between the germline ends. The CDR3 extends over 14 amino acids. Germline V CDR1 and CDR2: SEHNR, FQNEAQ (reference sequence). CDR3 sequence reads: CASSPMGSHDGYTF. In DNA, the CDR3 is TGTGCCAGCAGCCCTATGGGGAGTCATGATGGCTACACCTTC.

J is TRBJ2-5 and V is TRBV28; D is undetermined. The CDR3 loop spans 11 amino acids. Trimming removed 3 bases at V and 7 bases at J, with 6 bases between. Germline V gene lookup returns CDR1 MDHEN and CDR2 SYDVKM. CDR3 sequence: CASSFRVTQYF. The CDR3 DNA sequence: TGTGCCAGCAGTTTCCGGGTGACCCAGTACTTC. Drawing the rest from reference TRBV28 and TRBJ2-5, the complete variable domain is DVKVTQSSRYLVKRTGEKVFLECVQDMDHENMFWYRQDPGLGLRLIYFSYDVKMKEKGDIPEGYSVSREKKERFSLILESASTNQTSMYLCASSFRVTQYFGPGTRLLVL.

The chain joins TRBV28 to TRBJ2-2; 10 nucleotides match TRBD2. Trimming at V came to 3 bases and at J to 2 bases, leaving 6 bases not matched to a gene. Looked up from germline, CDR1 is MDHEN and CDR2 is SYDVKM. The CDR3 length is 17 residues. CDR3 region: CASSFPSGRANTGELFF. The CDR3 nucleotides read TGTGCCAGCAGTTTTCCCAGCGGGAGGGCCAACACCGGGGAGCTGTTTTTT.

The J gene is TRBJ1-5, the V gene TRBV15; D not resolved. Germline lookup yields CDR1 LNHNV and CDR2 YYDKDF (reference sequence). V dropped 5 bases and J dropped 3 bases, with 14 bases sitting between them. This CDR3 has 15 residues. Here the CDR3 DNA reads TGTGCCACCAGCCCCCTAAGGGCTTTCAATCAGCCCCAGCATTTT. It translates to CATSPLRAFNQPQHF.

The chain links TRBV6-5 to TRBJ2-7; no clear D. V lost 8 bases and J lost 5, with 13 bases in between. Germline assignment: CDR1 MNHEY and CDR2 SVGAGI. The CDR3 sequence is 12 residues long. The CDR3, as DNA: TGTGCCAGCCGGGTACGGCCCCACGAGCAGTACTTC. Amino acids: CASRVRPHEQYF.

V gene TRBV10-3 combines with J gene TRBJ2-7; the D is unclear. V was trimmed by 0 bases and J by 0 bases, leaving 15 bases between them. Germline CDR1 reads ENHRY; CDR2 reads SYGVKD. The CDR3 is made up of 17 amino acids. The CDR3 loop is CAISESAKEDGSYEQYF. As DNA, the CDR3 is TGTGCCATCAGTGAGTCGGCAAAAGAGGACGGCTCCTACGAGCAGTACTTC.

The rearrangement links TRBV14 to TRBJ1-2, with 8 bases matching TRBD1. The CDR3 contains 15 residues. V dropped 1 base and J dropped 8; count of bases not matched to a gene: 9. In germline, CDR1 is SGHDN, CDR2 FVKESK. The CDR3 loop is CASSQARQGRLGYTF. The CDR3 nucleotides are TGTGCCAGCAGCCAAGCTAGACAGGGGCGGTTAGGCTACACCTTC. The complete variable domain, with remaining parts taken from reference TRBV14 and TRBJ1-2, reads EAGVTQFPSHSVIEKGQTVTLRCDPISGHDNLYWYRRVMGKEIKFLLHFVKESKQDESGMPNNRFLAERTGGTYSTLKVQPAELEDSGVYFCASSQARQGRLGYTFGSGTRLTVV.

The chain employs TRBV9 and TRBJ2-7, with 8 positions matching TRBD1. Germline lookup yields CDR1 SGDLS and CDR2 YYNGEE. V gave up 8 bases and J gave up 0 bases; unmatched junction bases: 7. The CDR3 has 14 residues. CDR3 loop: CASSSTGGSYEQYF. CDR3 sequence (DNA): TGTGCCAGTAGTTCCACAGGGGGCTCCTACGAGCAGTACTTC.

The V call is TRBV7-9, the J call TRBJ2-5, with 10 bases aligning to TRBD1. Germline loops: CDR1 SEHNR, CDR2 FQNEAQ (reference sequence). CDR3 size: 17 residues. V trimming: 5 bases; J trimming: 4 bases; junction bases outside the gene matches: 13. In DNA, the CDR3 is TGTGCCAGCAGCCCCTTCGAGACAGGGGGCTTTAGAGAGACCCAGTACTTC. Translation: CASSPFETGGFRETQYF.

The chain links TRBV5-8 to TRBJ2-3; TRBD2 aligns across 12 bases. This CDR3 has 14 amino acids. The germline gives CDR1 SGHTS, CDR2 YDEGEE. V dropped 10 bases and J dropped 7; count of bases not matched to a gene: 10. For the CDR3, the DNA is TGTGCCGGAGGGCTAGCGGGAGGGCCCCATACGCAGTATTTT. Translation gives CAGGLAGGPHTQYF.

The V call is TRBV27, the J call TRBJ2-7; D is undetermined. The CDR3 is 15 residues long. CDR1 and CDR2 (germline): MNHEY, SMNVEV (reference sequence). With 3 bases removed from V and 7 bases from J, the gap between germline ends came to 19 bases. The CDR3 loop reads CASSFMAVAPDEQYF. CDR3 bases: TGTGCCAGCAGTTTCATGGCAGTGGCACCGGATGAGCAGTACTTC.

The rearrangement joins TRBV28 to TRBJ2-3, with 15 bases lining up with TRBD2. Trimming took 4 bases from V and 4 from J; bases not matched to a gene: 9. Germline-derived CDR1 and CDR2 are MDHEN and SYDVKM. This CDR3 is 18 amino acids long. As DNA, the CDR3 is TGTGCCAGCAGTTCGGGACTAGCGGGAGGTCCCTTCTCAGATACGCAGTATTTT. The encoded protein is CASSSGLAGGPFSDTQYF.

CDR3 coding DNA: TGTGCCAGCACTTTTTTTGAGGGAGGCGGCTACACCTTC. Protein: CASTFFEGGGYTF. V and J are TRBV6-5 and TRBJ1-2, with D hard to call. V lost 7 bases to trimming and J lost 8 bases, with 17 bases between them. The CDR3 covers 13 residues. Per germline, CDR1 MNHEY and CDR2 SVGAGI.

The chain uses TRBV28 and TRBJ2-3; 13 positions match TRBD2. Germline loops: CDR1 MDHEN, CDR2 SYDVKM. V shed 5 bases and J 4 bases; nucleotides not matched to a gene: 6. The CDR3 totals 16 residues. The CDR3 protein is CASSGLAGVLSDTQYF. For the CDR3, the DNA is TGTGCCAGCAGTGGACTAGCGGGAGTTCTGTCAGATACGCAGTATTTT.

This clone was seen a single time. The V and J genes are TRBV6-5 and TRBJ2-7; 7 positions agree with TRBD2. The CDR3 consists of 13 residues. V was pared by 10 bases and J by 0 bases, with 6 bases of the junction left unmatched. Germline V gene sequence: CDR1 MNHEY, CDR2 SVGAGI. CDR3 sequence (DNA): TGTGCCACCCAACGGGGGGACTCCTACGAGCAGTACTTC. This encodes CATQRGDSYEQYF.

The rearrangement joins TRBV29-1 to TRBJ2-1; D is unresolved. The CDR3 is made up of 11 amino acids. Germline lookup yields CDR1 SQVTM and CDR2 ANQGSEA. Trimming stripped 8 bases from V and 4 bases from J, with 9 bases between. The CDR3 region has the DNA TGCAGCTCGGGTAATTACAATGAGCAGTTCTTC. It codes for CSSGNYNEQFF.

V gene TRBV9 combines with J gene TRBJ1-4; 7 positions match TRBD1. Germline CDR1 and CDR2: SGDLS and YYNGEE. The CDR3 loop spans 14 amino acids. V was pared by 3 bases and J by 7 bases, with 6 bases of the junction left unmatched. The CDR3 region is CASSEGQDREKLFF. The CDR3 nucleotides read TGTGCCAGCAGCGAAGGACAGGATCGTGAAAAACTGTTTTTT.

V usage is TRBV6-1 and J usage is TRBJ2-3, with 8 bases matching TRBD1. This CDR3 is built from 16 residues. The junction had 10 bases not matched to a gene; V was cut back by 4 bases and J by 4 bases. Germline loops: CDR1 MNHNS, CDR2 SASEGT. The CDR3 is CASSVPPGQGADTQYF. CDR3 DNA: TGTGCCAGCAGTGTCCCTCCAGGACAGGGCGCAGATACGCAGTATTTT.

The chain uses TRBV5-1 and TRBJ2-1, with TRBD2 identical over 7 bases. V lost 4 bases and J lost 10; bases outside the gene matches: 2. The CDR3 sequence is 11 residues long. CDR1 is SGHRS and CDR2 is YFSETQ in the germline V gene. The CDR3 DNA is TGCGCCAGCAGCCCGGGAGGAGAGCAGTTCTTC. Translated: CASSPGGEQFF.

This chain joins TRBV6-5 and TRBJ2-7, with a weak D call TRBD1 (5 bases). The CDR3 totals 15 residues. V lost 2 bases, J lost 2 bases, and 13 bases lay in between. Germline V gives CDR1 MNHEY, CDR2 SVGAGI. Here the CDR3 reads CASSYAILTAYEQYF. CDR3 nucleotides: TGTGCCAGCAGTTACGCTATCCTGACAGCCTACGAGCAGTACTTC.

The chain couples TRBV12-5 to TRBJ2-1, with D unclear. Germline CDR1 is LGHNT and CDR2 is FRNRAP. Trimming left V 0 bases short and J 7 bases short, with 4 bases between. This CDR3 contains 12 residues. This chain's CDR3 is CASGLVANEQFF. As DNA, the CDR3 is TGTGCTAGTGGTTTGGTAGCGAATGAGCAGTTCTTC.

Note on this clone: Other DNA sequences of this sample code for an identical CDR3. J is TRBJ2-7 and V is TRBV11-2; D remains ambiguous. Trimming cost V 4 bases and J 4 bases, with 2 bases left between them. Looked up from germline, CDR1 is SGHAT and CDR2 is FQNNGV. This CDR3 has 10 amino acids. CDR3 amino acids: CASSSYEQYF. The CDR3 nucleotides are TGTGCCAGCAGCTCTTACGAGCAGTACTTC.

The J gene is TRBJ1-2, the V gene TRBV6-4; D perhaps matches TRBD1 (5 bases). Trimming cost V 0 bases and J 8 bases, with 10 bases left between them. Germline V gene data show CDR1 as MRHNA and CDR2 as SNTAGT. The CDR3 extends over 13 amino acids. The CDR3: CASSDSAGAGYTF. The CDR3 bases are TGTGCCAGCAGTGACTCCGCCGGGGCGGGCTACACCTTC.

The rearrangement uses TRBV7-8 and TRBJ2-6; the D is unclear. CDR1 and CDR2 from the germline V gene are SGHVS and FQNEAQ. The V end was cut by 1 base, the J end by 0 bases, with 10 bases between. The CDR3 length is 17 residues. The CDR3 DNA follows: TGTGCCAGCAGCTTAGGAGGCGAAGGCTCTGGGGCCAACGTCCTGACTTTC. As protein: CASSLGGEGSGANVLTF.